The 15 T cell receptor beta chains below were found in one sample sequenced in a study of T-cell reconstitution after alpha-beta-depleted transplantation in children. As it was prepared, the TCRbeta library received unique molecular identifiers. TCRdb re-derived calls from the PCR reads in MiXCR, one entry per CDR3 protein. The table has more than 250,000 distinct CDR3 sequences, more than 8% seen once; the top ten hold roughly a tenth. The sample consisted of PBMCs from the stem cell graft donor, taken from the stem cell graft. The receptors were gathered from a human donor who donated a stem cell graft to a child with SCID.

This clonotype was picked up many times. V and J are TRBV7-9 and TRBJ2-3; tentatively, D is TRBD1 or TRBD2 (5 bases each). The CDR3 has 17 amino acids. Trimming stripped 0 bases from V and 4 bases from J, with 17 bases between. CDR1 SEHNR and CDR2 FQNEAQ come from the germline V gene (reference sequence). The CDR3 sequence is CASSLAAGRVWADTQYF. CDR3 nucleotide sequence: TGTGCCAGCAGCTTAGCCGCGGGCAGGGTTTGGGCAGATACGCAGTATTTT. Full variable domain (remainder filled in from reference TRBV7-9 and TRBJ2-3): DTGVSQNPRHKITKRGQNVTFRCDPISEHNRLYWYRQTLGQGPEFLTYFQNEAQLEKSRLLSDRFSAERPKGSFSTLEIQRTEQGDSAMYLCASSLAAGRVWADTQYFGPGTRLTVL.

This clonotype was counted between two and nine times. The chain recombines TRBV6-5 with TRBJ2-3; TRBD2 agrees at 15 bases. Germline CDR1 MNHEY, CDR2 SVGAGI. There are 19 residues in the CDR3. J gave up 4 bases and V 0 bases, and 8 bases lay outside the gene matches. The CDR3 here is CASSYSLYGTSGGPDTQYF. The CDR3 DNA sequence: TGTGCCAGCAGTTACTCGTTATATGGGACTAGCGGGGGGCCAGATACGCAGTATTTT.

This clonotype was seen a handful of times. This chain joins TRBV6-2 or TRBV6-3 and TRBJ1-4; perhaps TRBD1 as D (5 bases). V was trimmed by 5 bases and J by 10 bases, leaving 14 bases between them. The CDR3 covers 13 residues. The germline V gene encodes CDR1 MNHEY and CDR2 SVGEGT. The CDR3 reads CASSQDGGGKLFF. The CDR3 bases are TGTGCCAGCAGTCAGGACGGCGGGGGAAAACTGTTTTTT.

There are a few counts of this clonotype. This chain uses TRBV14 with TRBJ1-4, with 9 bases fitting TRBD1. The CDR3 spans 14 residues. After removal of 3 bases from V and 8 bases from J, the junction contained 4 bases not matched to a gene. Germline V gene data show CDR1 as SGHDN and CDR2 as FVKESK. The CDR3 protein is CASSHRDRDEKLFF. The CDR3 coding sequence is TGTGCCAGCAGCCACCGGGACAGGGACGAAAAACTGTTTTTT.

The rearrangement links TRBV11-2 to TRBJ2-1; TRBD1 aligns across 8 bases. The V and J ends lost 6 bases and 9 bases, in that order; junction bases with no gene match: 10. CDR1 and CDR2 from the germline V gene are SGHAT and FQNNGV. CDR3 length equals 14 residues. DNA of the CDR3: TGTGCCAGCAGTCAGCTGCAGGGGGCGAGTGAGCAGTTCTTC. This gives the protein CASSQLQGASEQFF.

This clonotype was counted between two and nine times. The chain couples TRBV6-1 to TRBJ2-7; tentatively, D is TRBD1 (6 bases). Germline CDR1 reads MNHNS; CDR2 reads SASEGT. Deletions cut 2 bases from V and 2 bases from J, with 13 bases between. The CDR3 has 15 amino acids. CDR3 nucleotides: TGTGCCAGCAGTGAAAGTCAGGGGCCTCCCTACGAGCAGTACTTC. It encodes CASSESQGPPYEQYF.

The chain uses TRBV5-1 and TRBJ1-2; TRBD1 aligns across 12 bases. CDR1 and CDR2 from the germline V gene are SGHRS and YFSETQ. With 4 bases clipped from V and 3 bases from J, the junction kept 4 bases outside the gene matches. There are 15 residues in the CDR3. The CDR3 loop is CASSKGTGGDYGYTF. CDR3 sequence (DNA): TGCGCCAGCAGCAAGGGGACAGGGGGCGACTATGGCTACACCTTC.

This chain connects TRBV2 to TRBJ2-7; 14 bases are shared with TRBD2. Germline V gene lookup returns CDR1 SNHLY and CDR2 FYNNEI. The CDR3 is 17 amino acids. J was trimmed by 2 bases and V by 4 bases; bases with no gene match: 7. The CDR3, as DNA: TGTGCCAGCAGTGGGGGACTAGCGGGGGAGGACCCCTACGAGCAGTACTTC. Protein: CASSGGLAGEDPYEQYF. Full variable domain (remainder filled in from reference TRBV2 and TRBJ2-7): EPEVTQTPSHQVTQMGQEVILRCVPISNHLYFYWYRQILGQKVEFLVSFYNNEISEKSEIFDDQFSVERPDGSNFTLKIRSTKLEDSAMYFCASSGGLAGEDPYEQYFGPGTRLTVT.

This rearrangement joins TRBV11-2 to TRBJ2-3; no firm D call. This CDR3 spans 13 amino acids. Germline V gives CDR1 SGHAT, CDR2 FQNNGV. V was trimmed by 5 bases and J by 5 bases, leaving 11 bases between them. CDR3 nucleotide sequence: TGTGCCAGCAGCAGCCAGACCGTAGATACGCAGTATTTT. Its protein product is CASSSQTVDTQYF.

The chain combines TRBV7-9 with TRBJ2-7; D is perhaps TRBD1 (6 bases). There are 11 residues in the CDR3. V was pared by 10 bases and J by 4 bases, with 11 bases between. CDR1 SEHNR and CDR2 FQNEAQ come from the germline V gene (reference sequence). The CDR3: CATQGHYEQYF. In DNA, the CDR3 is TGTGCCACCCAGGGGCATTACGAGCAGTACTTC.

V gene TRBV5-1 combines with J gene TRBJ1-2; 8 bases align to TRBD1. V gave up 3 bases and J gave up 3 bases; unmatched junction bases: 7. The CDR3 has 15 amino acids. The germline V gene encodes CDR1 SGHRS and CDR2 YFSETQ. The CDR3 loop is CASSWGTGGDYGYTF. The DNA for the CDR3 is TGCGCCAGCAGCTGGGGGACAGGTGGGGACTATGGCTACACCTTC. The whole variable domain, filled in from reference TRBV5-1 and TRBJ1-2, reads KAGVTQTPRYLIKTRGQQVTLSCSPISGHRSVSWYQQTPGQGLQFLFEYFSETQRNKGNFPGRFSGRQFSNSRSEMNVSTLELGDSALYLCASSWGTGGDYGYTFGSGTRLTVV.

This clonotype turned up a few times. This rearrangement joins TRBV12-3 or TRBV12-4 to TRBJ2-4, with TRBD1 matching 9 bases. The V gene end was trimmed by 8 bases and the J gene end by 12 bases; junction bases not matched to a gene: 11. This CDR3 spans 13 amino acids. The CDR3 here is CASLGQGPAGQYF. For the CDR3, the DNA is TGTGCCAGCCTGGGACAGGGTCCTGCCGGTCAGTACTTC.

This clonotype occurred many times. This chain connects TRBV2 to TRBJ2-3, with 8 bases identical to TRBD1. The germline gives CDR1 SNHLY, CDR2 FYNNEI. V gave up 7 bases and J gave up 4 bases; unmatched junction bases: 7. CDR3 length equals 14 residues. The CDR3 sequence: CASMWTGSADTQYF. The CDR3 DNA reads TGTGCCAGCATGTGGACAGGGTCTGCAGATACGCAGTATTTT.

There are many counts of this clonotype. The rearrangement joins TRBV28 to TRBJ2-7; no definite D call. Trimming shortened V by 6 bases and J by 4 bases, and 19 bases separated the two germline ends. Germline CDR1 reads MDHEN; CDR2 reads SYDVKM. This CDR3 comprises 15 residues. CDR3 DNA sequence: TGTGCCAGCAGCATTGCCCTAGAGTCAGGTTACGAGCAGTACTTC. This encodes CASSIALESGYEQYF.

The chain joins TRBV5-1 to TRBJ2-5, with 7 positions matching TRBD2. CDR3 length: 15 amino acids. V gave up 1 base and J gave up 1 base; unmatched junction bases: 4. Germline CDR1 reads SGHRS; CDR2 reads YFSETQ. The CDR3 nucleotides are TGCGCCAGCAGCTTGACGGGGACTACCCAAGAGACCCAGTACTTC. Translating it yields CASSLTGTTQETQYF.